This is a list of T cell receptor beta chains from one sample in a study of vaccination effects on CD4 cells after COVID-19. These receptors' antigens are unknown. Method: immunoSEQ multiplex PCR; TCRdb's copy keeps in-frame clones and lacks some. The sample records about 24,000 clones, 60% to 75% being singletons. The sequencing here drew on CD4+ T cells from PBMCs cultured with HCoV-OC43 spike peptides, taken before COVID-19 vaccination. The receptors were sampled from a human donor who received a COVID-19 vaccine. The CDR3 runs from the conserved cysteine through the conserved F or W. Only part of the rows carry a size: once, few, many, or a class if the clone is expanded.

j_gene	v_gene	abundance	CDR3aa
TRBJ1-2	TRBV24-1	NA	CATSDWKGISGGYTF
TRBJ1-2	TRBV5-1	NA	CASSLAGRGSYGYTF
TRBJ2-5	TRBV6-5	NA	CASSSYGLGQETQYF
TRBJ2-7	TRBV7-9	NA	CASSSRQGVNYEQYF
TRBJ1-5	TRBV19	NA	CASRQDRFTLNQPQHF
TRBJ2-5	TRBV20-1	NA	CSASPPSYQETQYF
TRBJ2-7	TRBV18	once	CASSPRTSGSGTYEQYF
TRBJ2-5	TRBV2	few	CASSRTSKQETQYF
TRBJ2-7	TRBV5-1	NA	CASSPGPSGYEQYF
TRBJ1-5	TRBV30	NA	CAWSSSRTQPQHF
TRBJ1-4	TRBV9	NA	CASSQGHGNEKLFF
TRBJ1-5	TRBV19	NA	CASGGTGGPQHF
TRBJ2-3	TRBV24-1	NA	CATAPSGRTGSTDTQYF
TRBJ2-1	TRBV4-2	few	CASSQDVTGPNEQFF
TRBJ2-1	TRBV19	NA	CASSEGGSYNEQFF
TRBJ2-3	TRBV4-2	NA	CASSRKTSGGADTQYF
TRBJ1-6	TRBV2	NA	CASMTGQAANSPLHF
TRBJ2-1	TRBV29-1	few	CSVGQQGYEQFF
TRBJ2-1	TRBV25-1	NA	CASSEFGGSYNEQFF
TRBJ2-1	TRBV27	NA	CASRGTSLGYEQFF
TRBJ2-1	TRBV3-1/TRBV3-2	NA	CASSQDFRGPYNEQFF
TRBJ1-1	TRBV5-1	NA	CASSPGQGTGNTEAFF
TRBJ2-5	TRBV5-1	NA	CASSLAGRGQETQYF
TRBJ1-1	TRBV18	NA	CASSPVQGFLDTEAFF
TRBJ1-1	TRBV15	NA	CATSRGSILNTEAFF
TRBJ2-7	TRBV19	NA	CASSIGGGSYEQYF
TRBJ1-2	TRBV19	NA	CASSIPPGVRYTF
TRBJ1-1	TRBV30	NA	CAWEHPGRYTEAFF
TRBJ1-2	TRBV25-1	NA	CASRRAGEQGANYGYTF
TRBJ2-3	TRBV5-1	NA	CASMGLAGPDTQYF
TRBJ2-3	TRBV7-8	NA	CASSLAGPYEDTQYF
TRBJ2-2	TRBV19	NA	CASQSLGENTGELFF
TRBJ1-1	TRBV7-2	NA	CASSLARGTEAFF
TRBJ2-2	TRBV19	NA	CASSISQGWDGRKNTGELFF
TRBJ1-1	TRBV6-1	NA	CASSEWEEGEAFF
TRBJ2-7	TRBV11-2	NA	CASGSQSSYEQYF
TRBJ1-6	TRBV6-5	NA	CAGCTAYNSPLHF
TRBJ2-5	TRBV2	NA	CASSESWAVQETQYF
TRBJ2-7	TRBV7-8	NA	CASSLLAGYEQYF
TRBJ1-5	TRBV6-5	NA	CASSYSTPRGQPQHF
TRBJ1-3	TRBV2	NA	CASRVTGGSGNTIYF
TRBJ2-7	TRBV5-1	few	CASSPGTGHTYEQYF
TRBJ1-6	TRBV4-1	NA	CASSLSGTADSPLHF
TRBJ1-6	TRBV2	few	CASSAEGQAYTPLHF
TRBJ1-4	TRBV6-1	NA	CASSELSGPLAEKLFF
TRBJ2-7	TRBV20-1	NA	CSASQTSGAYEQYF
TRBJ2-6	TRBV9	NA	CASAPRGGPQFGANVLTF
TRBJ1-6	TRBV27	NA	CASTPDRAYSPLHF
TRBJ2-6	TRBV2	NA	CASIRTSGANVLTF
TRBJ2-2	TRBV5-1	NA	CASSVPGLAGSGELFF
TRBJ1-4	TRBV11-2	NA	CASRAGPEKLFF
TRBJ1-2	TRBV6-4	once	CASSEGRGNYGYTF
TRBJ2-5	TRBV3-1/TRBV3-2	NA	CASSQTGEGETQYF
TRBJ2-3	TRBV7-2	once	CASTPGLAGDTDTQYF
TRBJ2-7	TRBV11-2	NA	CASSSNQRPWDEQYF
TRBJ1-1	TRBV5-1	NA	CASSFRMPGQGLNTEAFF
TRBJ2-7	TRBV5-5	NA	CASSTVAGVGTVSYEQYF
TRBJ2-7	TRBV5-8	NA	CASSYRPTGSYEQYF
TRBJ1-1	TRBV29-1	NA	CSVAITGGEAFF
TRBJ1-1	TRBV13	NA	CASSLVHTEAFF